Shown below are 2 T cell receptor beta chains from a single sample sequenced in a study of shared clonotypes between healthy human individuals. Sequenced by immunoSEQ multiplex PCR; TCRdb stores in-frame clones only, minus some. Of millions of clones in the sample, about 95% were seen once. Material: naive CD4+ T cells sorted from blood. Documented subset: CD45RA+ positively selected. The source is a man aged 18 to 29 in good health.

V usage is TRBV19 and J usage is TRBJ1-3; 7 nucleotides line up with TRBD1. The CDR3 runs to 14 residues. Germline V CDR1 and CDR2: LNHDA, SQIVND (reference sequence). The trim removed 6 bases at V and 0 bases at J, leaving 2 bases unmatched. As DNA, the CDR3 is TGTGCCAGTAGGGACAGGATCTCTGGAAACACCATATATTTT. It codes for CASRDRISGNTIYF. Complete variable domain (other parts from reference TRBV19 and TRBJ1-3): DGGITQSPKYLFRKEGQNVTLSCEQNLNHDAMYWYRQDPGQGLRLIYYSQIVNDFQKGDIAEGYSVSREKKESFPLTVTSAQKNPTAFYLCASRDRISGNTIYFGEGSWLTVV.

The gene calls are TRBV19 and TRBJ2-7, with D unresolved. Trimming took off 3 bases at V and 2 bases at J, with 5 bases between the two ends. In germline, CDR1 is LNHDA, CDR2 SQIVND (reference sequence). This CDR3 is 12 amino acids long. The CDR3 sequence: CASSMAPYEQYF. The DNA of the CDR3 is TGTGCCAGTAGTATGGCGCCCTACGAGCAGTACTTC. The entire variable domain, with the rest obtained from reference TRBV19 and TRBJ2-7, is as follows: DGGITQSPKYLFRKEGQNVTLSCEQNLNHDAMYWYRQDPGQGLRLIYYSQIVNDFQKGDIAEGYSVSREKKESFPLTVTSAQKNPTAFYLCASSMAPYEQYFGPGTRLTVT.